The next 29 T cell receptor beta chains were all read from a single sample in a study of cytotoxic CD8 clonotypes in ibrutinib-treated CLL. Only in-frame clones appear in the TCRdb table, and some are missing; sequencing was by immunoSEQ multiplex PCR. The sample lists approximately 70,000 clones, 90% occurring once. The starting material was PBMCs, obtained after 12 months of ibrutinib treatment. The source is a human donor with chronic lymphocytic leukemia.

The chain uses TRBV6-5 and TRBJ2-5; 8 bases are a match to TRBD2. The CDR3 length is 15 residues. CDR1 is MNHEY and CDR2 is SVGAGI in the germline V gene. V was pared by 5 bases and J by 4 bases, with 9 bases of the junction left unmatched. CDR3 sequence (DNA): TGTGCCAGCAGTCCGGGGGAGCGGGAGCTAGAGACCCAGTACTTC. This encodes CASSPGERELETQYF.

The table lists this clone with a count of one. This chain uses TRBV18 with TRBJ1-3; D is uncertain. V was cut by 0 bases and J by 0 bases, with 3 bases left in between. The CDR3 runs to 14 residues. Germline V gives CDR1 KGHSH, CDR2 LQKENI. The CDR3 loop is CASSPPTSGNTIYF. DNA for the CDR3: TGTGCCAGCTCACCACCGACCTCTGGAAACACCATATATTTT.

This clone has a single count. V gene TRBV4-3 combines with J gene TRBJ1-2; possibly TRBD1 for D (6 bases). V shed 0 bases and J shed 7 bases, with 18 bases lying between them. The CDR3 is made up of 16 amino acids. Germline assignment: CDR1 LGHNA and CDR2 YSLEER. The CDR3 DNA is TGCGCCAGCAGCCAAGATAGGACAGCCTCTTCCGGTGGCTACACCTTC. Protein sequence: CASSQDRTASSGGYTF.

J is TRBJ2-3 and V is TRBV5-1; TRBD1 matches 9 bases. Unmatched junction bases numbered 6, after V lost 1 base and J lost 6 bases. Germline V gene data show CDR1 as SGHRS and CDR2 as YFSETQ. The CDR3 length is 15 residues. The CDR3 here is CASSLYRGRSDTQYF. The CDR3 nucleotides are TGCGCCAGCAGCTTGTACAGGGGGCGATCGGATACGCAGTATTTT.

The chain is built from TRBV7-9 and TRBJ2-5; D possibly uses TRBD1 or TRBD2 (5 bases each). With the DNA end fitting TRBJ2-7 better, the J assignment may be wrong. The CDR3 spans 15 residues. Germline CDR1 SEHNR, CDR2 FQNEAQ (reference sequence). The CDR3 sequence: CASSLGVGHSYEQYF. CDR3 DNA sequence: TGTGCCAGCAGCTTGGGGGTGGGCCACTCCTACGAGCAGTACTTC.

This chain connects TRBV19 to TRBJ1-3; the D is unclear. Germline loops: CDR1 LNHDA, CDR2 SQIVND (reference sequence). This CDR3 has 15 amino acids. Deletions cut 8 bases from V and 0 bases from J, with 14 bases between. CDR3 coding DNA: TGTGCCAGTCGGAGGGATAGAGACTCTGGAAACACCATATATTTT. Residues: CASRRDRDSGNTIYF.

The chain couples TRBV19 to TRBJ2-7; D not certain. Trimming took 1 base from V and 2 from J, leaving 9 bases between them. The germline V gene encodes CDR1 LNHDA and CDR2 SQIVND (reference sequence). This CDR3 region has 14 residues. The CDR3 DNA reads TGTGCCAGTAGTATAGGGCGCAGTCCCTACGAGCAGTACTTC. Its translation is CASSIGRSPYEQYF.

V and J are TRBV27 and TRBJ2-2; unclear D gene. Germline loops: CDR1 MNHEY, CDR2 SMNVEV (reference sequence). The V end was cut by 3 bases, the J end by 6 bases, with 8 bases between. The CDR3 loop spans 13 amino acids. The CDR3: CASSFSWAGELFF. The CDR3 nucleotides read TGTGCCAGCAGTTTCAGTTGGGCCGGGGAGCTGTTTTTT.

The rearrangement uses TRBV5-1 and TRBJ2-2, with a tentative D call TRBD1 (5 bases). CDR3 length equals 17 residues. V was clipped by 0 bases and J by 0 bases, with 12 bases between them. Per germline, CDR1 SGHRS and CDR2 YFSETQ. CDR3 sequence (DNA): TGCGCCAGCAGCTTGGCAAGTAGGGGAACGAACACCGGGGAGCTGTTTTTT. It translates to CASSLASRGTNTGELFF.

This sequence joins TRBV29-1 and TRBJ1-1; D is undetermined. CDR3 length equals 11 residues. Germline loops: CDR1 SQVTM, CDR2 ANQGSEA. V dropped 2 bases and J dropped 8 bases, with 9 bases sitting between them. The CDR3 bases are TGCAGCGTTGAATGGGCGAAGGAAGCTTTCTTT. It codes for CSVEWAKEAFF.

V gene TRBV30 combines with J gene TRBJ2-5; D is tentatively TRBD1 or TRBD2 (6 bases each). This CDR3 has 16 residues. CDR1 is GTSNPN, CDR2 SVGIG, per germline (reference sequence). V gave up 0 bases and J gave up 1 base, with 15 bases separating them. The CDR3 nucleotides read TGTGCCTGGAGTGTTCCCTATGGGGGGCCCCAAGAGACCCAGTACTTC. Translation gives CAWSVPYGGPQETQYF.

The chain carries TRBV7-2 and TRBJ2-5; TRBD1 aligns across 7 bases. V gave up 4 bases and J gave up 9 bases; unmatched junction bases: 11. CDR3 size: 14 residues. The V gene's germline CDR1 is SGHTA and CDR2 FQGNSA. CDR3 sequence (DNA): TGTGCCAGCAGCTCTAGCAGGGACAGCCACCCCCAGTACTTC. It specifies CASSSSRDSHPQYF.

The chain recombines TRBV6-5 with TRBJ2-7; no firm D call. Per germline, CDR1 MNHEY and CDR2 SVGAGI. The CDR3 totals 12 residues. V lost 10 bases, J lost 2 bases, and 12 bases lay in between. The CDR3 reads CATTAFTYEQYF. The CDR3 nucleotides are TGTGCCACTACGGCGTTTACCTACGAGCAGTACTTC.

This clone is a singleton in its sample. J is TRBJ1-5 and V is TRBV14; D perhaps matches TRBD1 (5 bases). The CDR3 has 14 residues. Germline V gives CDR1 SGHDN, CDR2 FVKESK. Trimming shortened V by 1 base and J by 5 bases, and 9 bases separated the two germline ends. Here the CDR3 DNA reads TGTGCCAGCAGCCAAGGAAGGGGAGATCAGCCCCAGCATTTT. Translated, it gives CASSQGRGDQPQHF.

The chain combines TRBV9 with TRBJ1-3, with 7 bases lining up with TRBD1. Germline assignment: CDR1 SGDLS and CDR2 YYNGEE. This CDR3 spans 15 amino acids. V trimming: 5 bases; J trimming: 1 base; junction bases outside the gene matches: 6. The CDR3 loop reads CASSRDSLSGNTIYF. DNA for the CDR3: TGTGCCAGCAGTAGGGACAGCCTGTCTGGAAACACCATATATTTT.

The chain couples TRBV6-1 to TRBJ1-2; no clear D gene. CDR1 and CDR2 from the germline V gene are MNHNS and SASEGT. V lost 1 base and J 4 bases, leaving 7 bases between the germline ends. CDR3 size: 13 residues. CDR3 residues: CASSEGESYGYTF. As DNA, the CDR3 is TGTGCCAGCAGTGAAGGGGAAAGCTATGGCTACACCTTC.

The chain carries TRBV29-1 and TRBJ1-2; 11 bases map to TRBD1. Trimming took 1 base from V and 5 from J; bases not matched to a gene: 9. The CDR3 sequence is 16 residues long. CDR1 and CDR2 from the germline V gene are SQVTM and ANQGSEA. The CDR3 coding sequence is TGCAGCGTTGAAGGGACAGGGGGCGACGTTTATTATGGCTACACCTTC. This gives the protein CSVEGTGGDVYYGYTF.

J is TRBJ2-7 and V is TRBV7-6; TRBD1 matches 7 bases. The CDR3 contains 13 residues. Germline values: CDR1 SGHVS, CDR2 FNYEAQ. After removal of 3 bases from V and 4 bases from J, the junction contained 3 bases not matched to a gene. CDR3 coding DNA: TGTGCCAGCAGCTTGAACAGGGGATACGAGCAGTACTTC. Its protein is CASSLNRGYEQYF.

The genes are TRBV18 and TRBJ2-3; tentatively, D is TRBD1 or TRBD2 (5 bases each). The CDR3 sequence is 13 residues long. The V gene's germline CDR1 is KGHSH and CDR2 LQKENI. V gave up 5 bases and J gave up 4 bases, with 10 bases separating them. The CDR3 region is CASSVRGPDTQYF. The CDR3 DNA sequence: TGTGCCAGCTCAGTACGGGGACCAGATACGCAGTATTTT.

The gene calls are TRBV7-9 and TRBJ1-2; D remains ambiguous. Germline CDR1 and CDR2: SEHNR and FQNEAQ (reference sequence). Trimming stripped 3 bases from V and 2 bases from J, with 7 bases between. CDR3 length equals 13 residues. The CDR3 is CASSFAGNYGYTF. CDR3 sequence (DNA): TGTGCCAGCAGCTTCGCCGGGAACTATGGCTACACCTTC.

V and J are TRBV9 and TRBJ1-1; D possibly corresponds to TRBD1 (5 bases). Deletions cut 4 bases from V and 0 bases from J, with 13 bases between. Germline CDR1 is SGDLS and CDR2 is YYNGEE. The length of the CDR3 is 15 residues. CDR3 in amino acids: CASSPQDTLNTEAFF. The CDR3 nucleotides read TGTGCCAGCAGCCCCCAGGACACTTTGAACACTGAAGCTTTCTTT.

The CDR3 sequence: CASPGGDRGGSGANVLTF. DNA for the CDR3: TGTGCCAGCCCGGGGGGCGACAGGGGCGGTTCTGGGGCCAACGTCCTGACTTTC. The chain has TRBV5-6 and TRBJ2-6, with a tentative D call TRBD1 (8 bases). Germline lookup yields CDR1 SGHDT and CDR2 YYEEEE. V shed 7 bases and J shed 1 base, with 21 bases lying between them. The CDR3 is 18 amino acids.

This sequence joins TRBV9 and TRBJ1-1; D remains ambiguous. Germline loops: CDR1 SGDLS, CDR2 YYNGEE. The CDR3 is 13 amino acids. V was clipped by 0 bases and J by 0 bases, with 3 bases between them. CDR3 nucleotides: TGTGCCAGCAGCGTAGAACTGAACACTGAAGCTTTCTTT. As protein: CASSVELNTEAFF.

This clone was recorded only once. The V and J genes are TRBV30 and TRBJ1-4; D is undetermined. Germline V gene lookup returns CDR1 GTSNPN and CDR2 SVGIG (reference sequence). CDR3 size: 13 residues. Between the trimmed V and J ends, which lost 1 base and 3 bases, there was a span of 6 bases. CDR3 residues: CAWSANSNEKLFF. Here the CDR3 DNA reads TGTGCCTGGAGTGCTAACTCTAATGAAAAACTGTTTTTT.

This sequence joins TRBV2 and TRBJ2-3, with D unresolved. Germline values: CDR1 SNHLY, CDR2 FYNNEI. The CDR3 sequence is 17 residues long. Trimming removed 6 bases from V and 0 bases from J, with 19 bases in between. The CDR3 protein is CASRVGRVTASTDTQYF. The CDR3 DNA reads TGTGCCAGCAGGGTTGGTAGGGTAACAGCTAGCACAGATACGCAGTATTTT.

V usage is TRBV6-5 and J usage is TRBJ1-1; no clear D gene. The CDR3 is made up of 14 amino acids. Germline lookup yields CDR1 MNHEY and CDR2 SVGAGI. V lost 0 bases and J lost 2, with 7 bases in between. CDR3 loop: CASSYSRFNTEAFF. CDR3 in DNA: TGTGCCAGCAGTTACTCAAGGTTTAACACTGAAGCTTTCTTT.

The count of this clone is one. The chain recombines TRBV15 with TRBJ2-6; D is possibly TRBD2 (5 bases). The germline gives CDR1 LNHNV, CDR2 YYDKDF (reference sequence). The CDR3 extends over 15 amino acids. V was pared by 5 bases and J by 3 bases, with 11 bases between. CDR3 protein: CATSGLTVGANVLTF. The CDR3 nucleotides are TGTGCCACCAGCGGACTGACGGTTGGGGCCAACGTCCTGACTTTC.

V and J are TRBV30 and TRBJ1-2; D possibly corresponds to TRBD1 (6 bases). CDR1 is GTSNPN, CDR2 SVGIG, per germline (reference sequence). V lost 1 base and J 5 bases, leaving 20 bases between the germline ends. There are 16 residues in the CDR3. The CDR3 sequence is CAWSAGPRTGSYGYTF. CDR3 DNA: TGTGCCTGGAGTGCCGGCCCCCGAACAGGGTCTTATGGCTACACCTTC.

This chain joins TRBV7-8 and TRBJ2-5; D might be TRBD1 (6 bases). Trimming took 9 bases from V and 5 from J, leaving 16 bases between them. The CDR3 spans 13 residues. Looked up from germline, CDR1 is SGHVS and CDR2 is FQNEAQ. The CDR3 protein is CASTTGRRETQYF. DNA for the CDR3: TGTGCCAGTACCACAGGGAGACGGGAGACCCAGTACTTC.